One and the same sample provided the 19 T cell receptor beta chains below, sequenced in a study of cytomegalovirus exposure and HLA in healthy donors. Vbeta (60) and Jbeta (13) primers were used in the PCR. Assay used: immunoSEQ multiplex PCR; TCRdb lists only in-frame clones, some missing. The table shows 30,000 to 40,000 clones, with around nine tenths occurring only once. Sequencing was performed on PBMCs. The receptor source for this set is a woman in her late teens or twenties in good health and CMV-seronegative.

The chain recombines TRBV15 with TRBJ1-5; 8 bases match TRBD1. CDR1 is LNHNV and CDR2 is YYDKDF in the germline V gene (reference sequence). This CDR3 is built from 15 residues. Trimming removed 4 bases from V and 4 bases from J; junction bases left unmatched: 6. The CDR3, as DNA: TGTGCCACCAGCACCGGGGACAGGCGAAATCAGCCCCAGCATTTT. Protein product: CATSTGDRRNQPQHF.

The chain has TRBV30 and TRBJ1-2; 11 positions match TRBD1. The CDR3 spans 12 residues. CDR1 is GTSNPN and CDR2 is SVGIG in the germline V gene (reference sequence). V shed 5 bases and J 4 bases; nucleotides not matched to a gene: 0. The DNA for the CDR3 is TGTGCCTGGGGGACAGGGGGCTATGGCTACACCTTC. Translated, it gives CAWGTGGYGYTF.

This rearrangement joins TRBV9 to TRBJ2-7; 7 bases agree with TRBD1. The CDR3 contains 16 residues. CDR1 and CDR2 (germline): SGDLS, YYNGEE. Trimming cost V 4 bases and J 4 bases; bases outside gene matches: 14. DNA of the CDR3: TGTGCCAGCAGCCCTGTACCACGGCAGGGGGAATACGAGCAGTACTTC. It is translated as CASSPVPRQGEYEQYF.

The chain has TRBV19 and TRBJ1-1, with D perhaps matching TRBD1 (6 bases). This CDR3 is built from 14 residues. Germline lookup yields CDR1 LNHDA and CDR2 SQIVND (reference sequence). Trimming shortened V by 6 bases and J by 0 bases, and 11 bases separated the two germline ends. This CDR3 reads CASSRQVLNTEAFF. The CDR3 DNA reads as TGTGCCAGTAGCCGACAGGTTCTGAACACTGAAGCTTTCTTT. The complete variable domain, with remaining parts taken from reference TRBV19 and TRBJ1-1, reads DGGITQSPKYLFRKEGQNVTLSCEQNLNHDAMYWYRQDPGQGLRLIYYSQIVNDFQKGDIAEGYSVSREKKESFPLTVTSAQKNPTAFYLCASSRQVLNTEAFFGQGTRLTVV.

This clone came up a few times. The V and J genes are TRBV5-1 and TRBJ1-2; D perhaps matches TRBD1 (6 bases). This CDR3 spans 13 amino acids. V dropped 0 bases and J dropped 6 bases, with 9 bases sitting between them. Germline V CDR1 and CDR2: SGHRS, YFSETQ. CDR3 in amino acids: CASSLGGGNGYTF. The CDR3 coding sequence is TGCGCCAGCAGCTTGGGAGGGGGAAATGGCTACACCTTC.

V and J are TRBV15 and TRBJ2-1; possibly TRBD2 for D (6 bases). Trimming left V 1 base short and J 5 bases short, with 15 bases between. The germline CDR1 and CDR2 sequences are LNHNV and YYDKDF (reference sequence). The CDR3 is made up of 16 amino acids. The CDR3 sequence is CATSRARSLADNEQFF. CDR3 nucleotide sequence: TGTGCCACCAGCAGAGCAAGGTCACTAGCTGACAATGAGCAGTTCTTC.

CDR3 amino acids: CASSLVGLAGASDTQYF. CDR3 DNA: TGTGCCAGCAGCTTAGTCGGACTAGCGGGAGCGTCAGATACGCAGTATTTT. This sequence joins TRBV7-9 and TRBJ2-3; TRBD2 matches at 13 bases. Germline CDR1 is SEHNR and CDR2 is FQNEAQ (reference sequence). The CDR3 is 17 amino acids. With 1 base clipped from V and 4 bases from J, the junction kept 5 bases outside the gene matches.

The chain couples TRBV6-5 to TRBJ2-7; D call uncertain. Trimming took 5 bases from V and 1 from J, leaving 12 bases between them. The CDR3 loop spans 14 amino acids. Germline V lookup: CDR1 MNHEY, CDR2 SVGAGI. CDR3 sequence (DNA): TGTGCCAGCAGTCCCAGGCCGACGTCCTACGAGCAGTACTTC. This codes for CASSPRPTSYEQYF.

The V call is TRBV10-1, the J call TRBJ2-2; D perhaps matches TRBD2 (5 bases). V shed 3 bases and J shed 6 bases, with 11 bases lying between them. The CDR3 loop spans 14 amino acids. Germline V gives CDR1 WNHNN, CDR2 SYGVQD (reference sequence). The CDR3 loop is CASSDGIRSGELFF. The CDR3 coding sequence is TGCGCCAGCAGTGACGGGATACGGTCCGGGGAGCTGTTTTTT.

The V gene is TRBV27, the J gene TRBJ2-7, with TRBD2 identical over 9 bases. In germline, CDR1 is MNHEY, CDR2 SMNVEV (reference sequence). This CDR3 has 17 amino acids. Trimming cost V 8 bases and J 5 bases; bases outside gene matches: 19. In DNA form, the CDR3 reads TGTGCCAGCGGAGACGTTAGCGGGAGACCCCCGAGGGACGAGCAGTACTTC. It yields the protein CASGDVSGRPPRDEQYF.

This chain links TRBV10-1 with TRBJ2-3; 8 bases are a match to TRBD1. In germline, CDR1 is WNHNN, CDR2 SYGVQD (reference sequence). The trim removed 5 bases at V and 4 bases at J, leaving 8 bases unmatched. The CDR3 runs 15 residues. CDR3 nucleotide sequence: TGCGCCAGCAGTCCTGGACAGGGTCACGCAGATACGCAGTATTTT. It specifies CASSPGQGHADTQYF.

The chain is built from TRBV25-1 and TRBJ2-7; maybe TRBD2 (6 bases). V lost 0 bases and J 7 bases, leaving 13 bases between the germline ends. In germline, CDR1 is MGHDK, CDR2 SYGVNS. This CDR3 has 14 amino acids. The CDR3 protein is CASSEYWRGWEQYF. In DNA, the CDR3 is TGTGCCAGCAGTGAATATTGGCGGGGTTGGGAGCAGTACTTC.

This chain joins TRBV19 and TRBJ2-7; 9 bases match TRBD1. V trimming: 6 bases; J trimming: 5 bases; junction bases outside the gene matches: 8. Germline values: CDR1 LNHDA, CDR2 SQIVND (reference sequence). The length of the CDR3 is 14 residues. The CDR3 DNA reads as TGTGCCAGTAGCGTACAGGGGGCGAGCGACGAGCAGTACTTC. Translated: CASSVQGASDEQYF. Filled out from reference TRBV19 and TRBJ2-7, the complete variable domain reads DGGITQSPKYLFRKEGQNVTLSCEQNLNHDAMYWYRQDPGQGLRLIYYSQIVNDFQKGDIAEGYSVSREKKESFPLTVTSAQKNPTAFYLCASSVQGASDEQYFGPGTRLTVT.

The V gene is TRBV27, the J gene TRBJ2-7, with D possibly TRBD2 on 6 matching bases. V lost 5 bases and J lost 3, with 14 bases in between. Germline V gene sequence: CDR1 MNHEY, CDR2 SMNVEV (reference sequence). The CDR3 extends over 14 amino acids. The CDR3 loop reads CASSKTGLRYEQYF. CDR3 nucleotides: TGTGCCAGCAGTAAAACGGGACTCCGCTACGAGCAGTACTTC.

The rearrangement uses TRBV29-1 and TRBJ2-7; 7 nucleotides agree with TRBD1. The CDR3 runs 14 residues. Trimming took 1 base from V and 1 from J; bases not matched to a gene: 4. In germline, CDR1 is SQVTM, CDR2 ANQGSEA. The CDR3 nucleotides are TGCAGCGTTGAAGGGGGCAGGGGGTCCTACGAGCAGTACTTC. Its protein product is CSVEGGRGSYEQYF.

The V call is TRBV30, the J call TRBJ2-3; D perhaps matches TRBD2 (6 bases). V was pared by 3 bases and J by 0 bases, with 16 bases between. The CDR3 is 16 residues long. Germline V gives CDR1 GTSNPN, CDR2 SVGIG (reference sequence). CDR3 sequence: CAWRAPGGGSTDTQYF. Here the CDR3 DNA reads TGTGCCTGGAGGGCCCCCGGAGGAGGGAGCACAGATACGCAGTATTTT.

The CDR3 is CASKPRDRSTAGYTF. The CDR3 DNA sequence: TGTGCCAGCAAACCCCGGGACAGGTCCACGGCAGGCTACACCTTC. This chain joins TRBV6-6 and TRBJ1-2, with 8 bases matching TRBD1. Germline CDR1 and CDR2: MNHNY and SVGAGI (reference sequence). CDR3 length: 15 residues. V trimming: 7 bases; J trimming: 8 bases; junction bases outside the gene matches: 15.

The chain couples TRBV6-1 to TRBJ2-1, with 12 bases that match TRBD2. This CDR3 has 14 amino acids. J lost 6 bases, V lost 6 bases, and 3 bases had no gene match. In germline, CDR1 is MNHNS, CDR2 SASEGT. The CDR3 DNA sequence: TGTGCCAGCAGCCGGACTAGCGGGGTCAATGAGCAGTTCTTC. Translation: CASSRTSGVNEQFF.

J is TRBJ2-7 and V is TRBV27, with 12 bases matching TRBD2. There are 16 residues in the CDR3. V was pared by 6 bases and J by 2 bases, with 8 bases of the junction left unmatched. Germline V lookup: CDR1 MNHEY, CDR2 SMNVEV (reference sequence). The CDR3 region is CASSQRTSGTAYEQYF. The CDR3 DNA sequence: TGTGCCAGCAGCCAACGGACTAGCGGGACTGCCTACGAGCAGTACTTC.